The following is a T cell receptor (beta chain) sequence with its context. The antigen is not known. The repertoire was sequenced with immunoSEQ multiplex PCR; TCRdb's copy has only in-frame clones and lacks some. The data show some 120,000 clones, over 70% seen once. The data stem from a study of T cell responses to AZD1222 COVID-19 vaccine. Study-wide results and limits: Receipt of two AZD1222 doses was followed by a rise in Spike-specific TCR breadth and depth.

V was cut by 7 bases and J by 6 bases, with 14 bases left in between. This CDR3 has 13 amino acids. The V gene is TRBV12-3 or TRBV12-4, the J gene TRBJ2-3; no firm D call. The receptor comes from an adult in good health. Sequences were derived from peripheral blood, sampled on day 0 of AZD1222 vaccination. CDR3 nucleotides: TGTGCCAGCAACTGGGCAGTCGGGGATACGCAGTATTTT. It yields the protein CASNWAVGDTQYF.